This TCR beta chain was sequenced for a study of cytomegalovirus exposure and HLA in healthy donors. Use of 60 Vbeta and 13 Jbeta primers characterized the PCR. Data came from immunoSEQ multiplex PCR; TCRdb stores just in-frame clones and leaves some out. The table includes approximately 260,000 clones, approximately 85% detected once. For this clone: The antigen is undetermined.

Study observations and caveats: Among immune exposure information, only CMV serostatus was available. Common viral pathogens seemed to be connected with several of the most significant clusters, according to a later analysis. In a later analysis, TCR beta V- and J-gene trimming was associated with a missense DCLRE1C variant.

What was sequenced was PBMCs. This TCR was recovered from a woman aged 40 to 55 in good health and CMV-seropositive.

Here the CDR3 DNA reads TGTGCCAGCAGCCAAGGAGCGGCGAGCGGTACTTACTCCTACGAGCAGTACTTC. It is translated as CASSQGAASGTYSYEQYF. The chain has TRBV4-2 and TRBJ2-7; D perhaps matches TRBD2 (5 bases). This CDR3 has 18 amino acids. Germline V gene data show CDR1 as LGHNA and CDR2 as YNFKEQ. V was pared by 1 base and J by 0 bases, with 19 bases between.